A single sample gave rise to the 21 T cell receptor beta chains below, sequenced in a study of vaccination and CD4 T cells after COVID-19. No antigen is known for these receptors. Noted treatment: roughly ten-day PBMC culture with coronavirus spike peptide pools or control peptides (ViraFEST assay). Cultured CD4+ T cell DNA was sequenced using the Oncomine TCR Beta short-read assay. MiXCR, run by TCRdb on the PCR reads, gives a single entry per CDR3 protein. This table holds 10,000 or so distinct CDR3 sequences, about half found once. Sequenced sample: CD4+ T cells from blood, cultured in vitro. Every receptor here comes from a human donor who had recovered from COVID-19.

CDR3 sequence (DNA): TGCAGTGCTAACACGGGCCGCGACGAGCAGTACTTC. This translates into CSANTGRDEQYF. The chain uses TRBV20-1 and TRBJ2-7; D is unresolved. The V gene lost 4 bases and the J gene lost 5 bases, with 12 bases spanning the gap. The CDR3 runs to 12 residues. CDR1 and CDR2 from the germline V gene are DFQATT and SNEGSKA (reference sequence).

Only a few counts were recorded for this clonotype. The rearrangement joins TRBV2 to TRBJ1-2; weak D call: TRBD1 (5 bases). V gave up 6 bases and J gave up 2 bases, with 25 bases separating them. This CDR3 region has 18 residues. Germline-derived CDR1 and CDR2 are SNHLY and FYNNEI. The CDR3 protein is CASRDSYLSGRENYGYTF. In DNA, the CDR3 is TGTGCCAGCAGGGATTCCTATCTCTCGGGACGGGAAAACTATGGCTACACCTTC.

The chain carries TRBV11-2 and TRBJ2-7, with D perhaps TRBD2 (5 bases). Trimming removed 6 bases at V and 2 bases at J, with 14 bases between. Germline V lookup: CDR1 SGHAT, CDR2 FQNNGV. There are 14 residues in the CDR3. The CDR3 nucleotides read TGTGCCAGCAGGAGGATGGGAGAGACCTACGAGCAGTACTTC. It specifies CASRRMGETYEQYF. The variable domain in full, completed from reference TRBV11-2 and TRBJ2-7, reads EAGVAQSPRYKIIEKRQSVAFWCNPISGHATLYWYQQILGQGPKLLIQFQNNGVVDDSQLPKDRFSAERLKGVDSTLKIQPAKLEDSAVYLCASRRMGETYEQYFGPGTRLTVT.

The chain has TRBV5-4 and TRBJ1-5; D is unresolved. With 0 bases removed from V and 0 bases from J, the gap between germline ends came to 7 bases. Germline assignment: CDR1 SGHNT and CDR2 YYREEE (reference sequence). This CDR3 has 15 amino acids. The CDR3 is CASSLEPTSNQPQHF. The DNA of the CDR3 is TGTGCCAGCAGCTTGGAACCGACTAGCAATCAGCCCCAGCATTTT.

The V call is TRBV7-6, the J call TRBJ1-3, with a weak D call TRBD1 (5 bases). Germline loops: CDR1 SGHVS, CDR2 FNYEAQ. Trimming removed 5 bases at V and 4 bases at J, with 21 bases between. This CDR3 has 17 amino acids. CDR3 loop: CASSPASPWGFGNTIYF. DNA for the CDR3: TGTGCCAGCAGCCCCGCGAGTCCCTGGGGCTTCGGAAACACCATATATTTT.

A few counts support this clonotype. This chain joins TRBV7-2 and TRBJ2-5; the match to TRBD2 covers 10 bases. Germline loops: CDR1 SGHTA, CDR2 FQGNSA. V trimming: 4 bases; J trimming: 3 bases; junction bases outside the gene matches: 5. The CDR3 has 15 amino acids. CDR3 residues: CASSWNGLAEETQYF. The CDR3 bases are TGTGCCAGCAGCTGGAACGGACTAGCGGAAGAGACCCAGTACTTC. The full variable domain, rest sourced from reference TRBV7-2 and TRBJ2-5, is GAGVSQSPSNKVTEKGKDVELRCDPISGHTALYWYRQSLGQGLEFLIYFQGNSAPDKSGLPSDRFSAERTGGSVSTLTIQRTQQEDSAVYLCASSWNGLAEETQYFGPGTRLLVL.

This clonotype turned up a few times. This chain joins TRBV10-1 and TRBJ2-2; D call uncertain. CDR3 length: 12 residues. The ends were cut back, 6 bases at V and 2 bases at J, with 4 bases in the middle. The germline V gene has CDR1 WNHNN and CDR2 SYGVQD (reference sequence). CDR3 in amino acids: CASRENTGELFF. The CDR3 nucleotides are TGCGCCAGCAGGGAAAACACCGGGGAGCTGTTTTTT.

This sequence joins TRBV12-3 or TRBV12-4 and TRBJ2-7; no reliable D call. The CDR3 extends over 17 amino acids. The V end was cut by 3 bases, the J end by 1 base, with 19 bases between. CDR3: CASSFGRVGYSSYEQYF. The DNA for the CDR3 is TGTGCCAGCAGTTTCGGACGGGTAGGGTATTCATCCTACGAGCAGTACTTC.

The chain uses TRBV20-1 and TRBJ1-2; 9 bases are a match to TRBD1. The CDR3 extends over 14 amino acids. The ends lost 0 bases at V and 6 bases at J; junction bases unmatched: 5. Germline V CDR1 and CDR2: DFQATT, SNEGSKA (reference sequence). The CDR3 DNA sequence: TGCAGTGCTAGAGATGGGACAGGGCCAAATGGCTACACCTTC. This gives the protein CSARDGTGPNGYTF.

There are a few counts of this clonotype. V usage is TRBV6-1 and J usage is TRBJ2-2, with D uncertain. Germline assignment: CDR1 MNHNS and CDR2 SASEGT. The CDR3 extends over 15 amino acids. Trimming took off 7 bases at V and 0 bases at J, with 12 bases between the two ends. The CDR3, as DNA: TGTGCCAGCACCAAACGTGCCCCGAACACCGGGGAGCTGTTTTTT. It encodes CASTKRAPNTGELFF.

This rearrangement joins TRBV5-6 to TRBJ2-7; possibly TRBD2 for D (5 bases). The CDR3 consists of 15 residues. The germline V and J ends were trimmed by 0 bases and 4 bases, with 14 bases remaining between them. Germline CDR1 is SGHDT and CDR2 is YYEEEE. The CDR3: CASSLAPGMKYEQYF. CDR3 coding DNA: TGTGCCAGCAGCTTGGCCCCGGGGATGAAGTACGAGCAGTACTTC.

A few counts support this clonotype. The V and J genes are TRBV15 and TRBJ1-1, with D tentatively TRBD1 (5 bases). V gave up 0 bases and J gave up 1 base, with 12 bases separating them. The CDR3 sequence is 16 residues long. CDR1 is LNHNV, CDR2 YYDKDF, per germline (reference sequence). CDR3 bases: TGTGCCACCAGCAGAGATCAGGGCACGGGGAACACTGAAGCTTTCTTT. Encoded protein: CATSRDQGTGNTEAFF.

This chain joins TRBV6-1 and TRBJ1-1; tentatively, D is TRBD1 (6 bases). CDR1 is MNHNS, CDR2 SASEGT, per germline. Between the trimmed V and J ends, which lost 5 bases and 5 bases, there was a span of 15 bases. The CDR3 extends over 14 amino acids. The CDR3 DNA reads as TGTGCCAGCAGTCTATCCACAGGGCGGACTGAAGCTTTCTTT. It specifies CASSLSTGRTEAFF.

The gene calls are TRBV19 and TRBJ1-2; D unresolved. This CDR3 contains 14 residues. Germline-derived CDR1 and CDR2 are LNHDA and SQIVND (reference sequence). V was pared by 5 bases and J by 3 bases, with 13 bases between. CDR3 sequence: CASSGRALDYGYTF. DNA for the CDR3: TGTGCCAGTAGTGGAAGGGCCTTGGACTATGGCTACACCTTC.

The CDR3 DNA follows: TGTGCCAGCAGCTGGGGATTCTCTGGAAACACCATATATTTT. Its translation: CASSWGFSGNTIYF. The V gene is TRBV5-8, the J gene TRBJ1-3; D is unclear. Germline CDR1 reads SGHTS; CDR2 reads YDEGEE. V lost 3 bases, J lost 0 bases, and 7 bases lay in between. CDR3 length: 14 residues.

The V and J genes are TRBV19 and TRBJ1-4; 9 nucleotides line up with TRBD1. Germline trimming cut 5 bases from V and 6 bases from J; bases unmatched to any gene: 13. The CDR3 runs 17 residues. Germline assignment: CDR1 LNHDA and CDR2 SQIVND (reference sequence). CDR3: CASSETHLGQGDEKLFF. CDR3 DNA sequence: TGTGCCAGTAGTGAGACCCACCTGGGACAGGGAGATGAAAAACTGTTTTTT.

This clonotype counts as large. The chain uses TRBV18 and TRBJ1-6; TRBD1 matches at 11 bases. Unmatched junction bases numbered 2, after V lost 3 bases and J lost 10 bases. CDR1 and CDR2 (germline): KGHSH, LQKENI. The CDR3 contains 14 residues. This chain's CDR3 is CASSPGTGGSPLHF. In DNA, the CDR3 is TGTGCCAGCTCACCCGGGACAGGGGGATCACCCCTCCACTTT.

The J gene is TRBJ1-5, the V gene TRBV6-5, with TRBD1 identical over 8 bases. The V segment lost 4 bases and the J segment 5 bases; nucleotides outside the gene matches: 16. The CDR3 sequence is 18 residues long. CDR1 and CDR2 (germline): MNHEY, SVGAGI. The CDR3 DNA sequence: TGTGCCAGCAGTTCCACAGGGGGTAGGGGTAGGAAGGATCAGCCCCAGCATTTT. Translated: CASSSTGGRGRKDQPQHF.

The genes are TRBV10-3 and TRBJ2-1; D is ambiguous. CDR1 is ENHRY and CDR2 is SYGVKD in the germline V gene. The CDR3 is 13 amino acids. The V end was cut by 0 bases, the J end by 7 bases, with 7 bases between. CDR3: CAISESQRNEQFF. The CDR3 nucleotides are TGTGCCATCAGTGAGTCTCAGAGGAATGAGCAGTTCTTC.

V usage is TRBV5-1 and J usage is TRBJ2-7; either TRBD1 or TRBD2 may supply D (5 bases each). This CDR3 spans 14 amino acids. The germline gives CDR1 SGHRS, CDR2 YFSETQ. Trimming removed 2 bases from V and 0 bases from J, with 9 bases in between. The CDR3 bases are TGCGCCAGCAGCTTCTCTGGGGGCTCCTACGAGCAGTACTTC. This encodes CASSFSGGSYEQYF.

The gene calls are TRBV24-1 and TRBJ1-5, with a tentative D call TRBD1 (6 bases). CDR1 is KGHDR, CDR2 SFDVKD, per germline. The V end lost 3 bases, the J end lost 3 bases, and 17 bases lay between the germline ends. The CDR3 covers 17 residues. CDR3 in DNA: TGTGCCACCAGTGATCTAGGAGAAGACAGGATCAATCAGCCCCAGCATTTT. Translated, it gives CATSDLGEDRINQPQHF.